This note documents a single T cell receptor beta chain sequence. Under the authors' procedure: Quantification of nucleated cells was approximated via reference gene primer amplification. Method: immunoSEQ multiplex PCR; TCRdb's copy keeps in-frame clones and lacks some. The V and J calls and clone size are taken from that table; D and trimming were inferred from the DNA. The sample comprises under 150,000 clones, approximately 90% of which are singletons, and under 6% rests with the top ten. This record belongs to a study of blood T cell repertoires in COVID-19. Study in general: Sources were T cells, B-cell-depleted T cells, or PBMCs; the material itself was cDNA or gDNA.

Looked up from germline, CDR1 is SNHLY and CDR2 is FYNNEI. V was clipped by 8 bases and J by 1 base, with 7 bases between them. CDR3 length equals 12 residues. This TCR was recovered from a woman aged 45-65 years with acute or convalescent COVID-19. The chain links TRBV2 to TRBJ2-3; D gene ambiguous. Sequencing used peripheral blood. CDR3 in amino acids: CASLPGTDTQYF. CDR3 DNA: TGTGCCAGCCTACCTGGCACAGATACGCAGTATTTT.